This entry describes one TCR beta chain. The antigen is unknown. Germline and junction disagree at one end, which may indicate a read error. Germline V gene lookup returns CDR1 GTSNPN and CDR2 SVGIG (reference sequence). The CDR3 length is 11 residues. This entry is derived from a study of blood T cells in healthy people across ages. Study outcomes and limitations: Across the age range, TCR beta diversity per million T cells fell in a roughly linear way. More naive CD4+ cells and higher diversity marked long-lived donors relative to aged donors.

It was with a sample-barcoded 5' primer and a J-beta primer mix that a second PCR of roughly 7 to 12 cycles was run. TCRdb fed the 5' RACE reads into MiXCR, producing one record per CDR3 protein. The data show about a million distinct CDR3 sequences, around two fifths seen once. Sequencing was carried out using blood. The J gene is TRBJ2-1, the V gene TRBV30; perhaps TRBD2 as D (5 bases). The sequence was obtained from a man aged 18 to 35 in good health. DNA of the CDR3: TGTGCCGGGAGCGGAGCTGATGAGCAGTTCTTC. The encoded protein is CAGSGADEQFF.